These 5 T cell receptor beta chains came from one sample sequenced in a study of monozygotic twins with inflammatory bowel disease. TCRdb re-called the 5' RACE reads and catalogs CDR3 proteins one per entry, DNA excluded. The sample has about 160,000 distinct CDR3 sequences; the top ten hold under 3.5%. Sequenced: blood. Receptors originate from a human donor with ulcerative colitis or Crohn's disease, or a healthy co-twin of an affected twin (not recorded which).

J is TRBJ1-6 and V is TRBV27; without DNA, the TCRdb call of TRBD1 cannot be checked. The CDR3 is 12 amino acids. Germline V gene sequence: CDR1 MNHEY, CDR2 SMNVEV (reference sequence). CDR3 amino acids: CASSLRGSPLHF.

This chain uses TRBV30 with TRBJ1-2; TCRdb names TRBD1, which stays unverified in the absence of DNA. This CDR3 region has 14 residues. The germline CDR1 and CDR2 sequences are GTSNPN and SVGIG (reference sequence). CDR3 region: CAWGPPGTVYGYTF.

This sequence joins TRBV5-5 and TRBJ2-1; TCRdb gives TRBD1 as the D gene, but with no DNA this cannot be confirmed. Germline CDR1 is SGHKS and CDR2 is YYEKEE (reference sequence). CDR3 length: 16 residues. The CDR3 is CASSLDTGTESSEQFF.

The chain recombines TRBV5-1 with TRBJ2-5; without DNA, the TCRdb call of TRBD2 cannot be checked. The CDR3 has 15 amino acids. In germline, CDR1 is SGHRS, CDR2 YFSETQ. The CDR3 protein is CATGPDGTREETQYF.

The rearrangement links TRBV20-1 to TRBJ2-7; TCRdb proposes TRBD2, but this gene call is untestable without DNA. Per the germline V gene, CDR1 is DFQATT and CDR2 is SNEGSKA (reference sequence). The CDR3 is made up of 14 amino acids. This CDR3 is CSARGREGFHEQYF.